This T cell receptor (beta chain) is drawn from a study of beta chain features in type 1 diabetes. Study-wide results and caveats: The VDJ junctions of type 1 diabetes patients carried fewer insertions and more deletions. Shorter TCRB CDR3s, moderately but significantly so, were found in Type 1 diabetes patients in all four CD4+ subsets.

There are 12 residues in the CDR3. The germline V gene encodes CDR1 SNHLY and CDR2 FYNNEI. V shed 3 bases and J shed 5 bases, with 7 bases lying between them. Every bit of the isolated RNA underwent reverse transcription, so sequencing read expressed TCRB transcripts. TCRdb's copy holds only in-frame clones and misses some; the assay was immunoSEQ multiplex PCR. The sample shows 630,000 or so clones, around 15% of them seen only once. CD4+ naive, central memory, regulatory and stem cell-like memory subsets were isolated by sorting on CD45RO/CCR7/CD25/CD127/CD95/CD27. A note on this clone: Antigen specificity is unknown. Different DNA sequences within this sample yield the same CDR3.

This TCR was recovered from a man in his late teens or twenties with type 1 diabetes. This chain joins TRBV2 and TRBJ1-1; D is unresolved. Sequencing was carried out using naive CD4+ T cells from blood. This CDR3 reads CASSDRVTEAFF. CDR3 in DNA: TGTGCCAGCAGTGATCGGGTTACTGAAGCTTTCTTT. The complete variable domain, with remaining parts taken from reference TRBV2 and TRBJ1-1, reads EPEVTQTPSHQVTQMGQEVILRCVPISNHLYFYWYRQILGQKVEFLVSFYNNEISEKSEIFDDQFSVERPDGSNFTLKIRSTKLEDSAMYFCASSDRVTEAFFGQGTRLTVV.